This T cell receptor (beta chain) was captured by sequencing in a study of cytomegalovirus exposure and HLA in healthy donors. A note on this clone: Its antigen is not identified.

Study findings and constraints: Later analysis identified a missense DCLRE1C variant that was linked to TCR beta V- and J-gene trimming. Presence/absence analyses took donor sequencing depth as roughly uniform.

Primers: 60 Vbeta forward and 13 Jbeta reverse. Clones were read by immunoSEQ multiplex PCR, and TCRdb kept only the in-frame ones, dropping some. Among some 170,000 clones listed, less than 85% were seen once. Germline V gene sequence: CDR1 SEHNR, CDR2 FQNEAQ (reference sequence). The CDR3 extends over 16 amino acids. Trimming stripped 2 bases from V and 0 bases from J, with 10 bases between. Material: PBMCs. V is TRBV7-9 and J is TRBJ1-4, with D uncertain. This sequence originates from a man aged 40-49 years in good health and CMV-seronegative. CDR3 DNA sequence: TGTGCCAGCAGCTTATATGTCGGTGCAACTAATGAAAAACTGTTTTTT. Translation: CASSLYVGATNEKLFF.